The 20 T cell receptor beta chains below were found in one sample sequenced in a study of T cell changes during pregnancy in multiple sclerosis (dated by TCRdb to about 2019). Preparation of the library involved the immunoSEQ multiplex PCR assay. TCRdb stores this immuneACCESS table with in-frame sequences only. Part of the clones is absent; in the studies checked, under half of the shortfall reflects unresolved V genes, and no reason is known for the rest. For this sample the table gives 70,000 to 90,000 clones, of which about 91% were detected only once. The top ten clonotypes cover around 3.4% of the sample. This specimen was PBMCs, taken in the first trimester of pregnancy. Every receptor here comes from a female donor in good health, serving as a control in a pregnancy study. Some clones in this sample may be carry-over from other donors' samples.

The V gene is TRBV6-5, the J gene TRBJ1-5; perhaps TRBD1 as D (6 bases). Trimming pared 6 bases from V and 1 base from J, leaving 13 bases between. In germline, CDR1 is MNHEY, CDR2 SVGAGI. The CDR3 totals 15 residues. The CDR3 DNA reads as TGTGCCAGCAGCTTTGACAGGCGAAGCAATCAGCCCCAGCATTTT. It translates to CASSFDRRSNQPQHF.

This clone was counted only a few times. V usage is TRBV18 and J usage is TRBJ1-1, with D unresolved. Trimming left V 3 bases short and J 0 bases short, with 5 bases between. Per germline, CDR1 KGHSH and CDR2 LQKENI. This CDR3 has 13 residues. The CDR3 DNA reads TGTGCCAGCTCACCGGAGATGAACACTGAAGCTTTCTTT. Protein product: CASSPEMNTEAFF.

The chain uses TRBV29-1 and TRBJ1-2; D is possibly TRBD1 (5 bases). Germline assignment: CDR1 SQVTM and CDR2 ANQGSEA. V lost 6 bases to trimming and J lost 1 base, with 9 bases between them. The length of the CDR3 is 12 residues. The CDR3 DNA sequence: TGCAGCGTGGGGGGAAGTAACTATGGCTACACCTTC. The encoded protein is CSVGGSNYGYTF.

CDR3 protein: CASSLGTSGSAGELFF. In nucleotides, the CDR3 is TGTGCCAGCAGCTTAGGAACTAGCGGGAGCGCCGGGGAGCTGTTTTTT. The chain combines TRBV13 with TRBJ2-2; 11 nucleotides agree with TRBD2. J was trimmed by 6 bases and V by 0 bases; bases with no gene match: 3. The CDR3 loop spans 16 amino acids. CDR1 and CDR2 from the germline V gene are PRHDT and FYEKMQ (reference sequence).

This chain connects TRBV5-4 to TRBJ1-1; TRBD1 agrees at 8 bases. Germline CDR1 and CDR2: SGHNT and YYREEE (reference sequence). J was trimmed by 3 bases and V by 6 bases; bases with no gene match: 4. The CDR3 is 13 amino acids. The CDR3 spells CASTQDRDTEAFF. The CDR3 DNA sequence: TGTGCCAGCACCCAGGACAGGGACACTGAAGCTTTCTTT.

The chain employs TRBV19 and TRBJ2-5; 10 nucleotides match TRBD2. V was clipped by 6 bases and J by 5 bases; unmatched bases: 9. Per germline, CDR1 LNHDA and CDR2 SQIVND (reference sequence). The CDR3 has 15 residues. CDR3 residues: CASRSSGGIWETQYF. CDR3 nucleotides: TGTGCCAGTAGGAGTAGCGGGGGGATCTGGGAGACCCAGTACTTC. The entire variable domain, with the rest obtained from reference TRBV19 and TRBJ2-5, is as follows: DGGITQSPKYLFRKEGQNVTLSCEQNLNHDAMYWYRQDPGQGLRLIYYSQIVNDFQKGDIAEGYSVSREKKESFPLTVTSAQKNPTAFYLCASRSSGGIWETQYFGPGTRLLVL.

The chain couples TRBV4-1 to TRBJ2-3, with TRBD1 matching 8 bases. Trimming removed 4 bases from V and 3 bases from J; junction bases left unmatched: 6. CDR1 is MGHRA, CDR2 YSYEKL, per germline. The CDR3 has 15 residues. CDR3 sequence reads: CASSRADRATDTQYF. The CDR3 DNA follows: TGCGCCAGCAGCCGGGCGGACAGGGCAACAGATACGCAGTATTTT.

V and J are TRBV29-1 and TRBJ2-3; possibly TRBD1 for D (5 bases). This CDR3 is built from 14 residues. Germline CDR1 is SQVTM and CDR2 is ANQGSEA. V was shortened by 0 bases and J by 6 bases, with 13 bases between the two germline ends. The CDR3 nucleotides are TGCAGCGTTGAAGATTCATCAGGGTCCGATACGCAGTATTTT. The encoded protein is CSVEDSSGSDTQYF.

This CDR3 is CASSYETGLQETQYF. The CDR3 DNA is TGTGCCAGCAGTTACGAGACAGGGCTTCAAGAGACCCAGTACTTC. The gene calls are TRBV6-5 and TRBJ2-5; TRBD1 aligns across 7 bases. Germline CDR1 is MNHEY and CDR2 is SVGAGI. The CDR3 is 15 residues long. The J segment lost 2 bases and the V segment lost 2 bases, leaving 5 bases of the junction unmatched.

The chain carries TRBV7-3 and TRBJ1-1, with a tentative D call TRBD1 (6 bases). Looked up from germline, CDR1 is SGHTA and CDR2 is FQGTGA. The CDR3 has 13 residues. Trimming left V 5 bases short and J 1 base short, with 8 bases between. CDR3 sequence reads: CASSKDRNTEAFF. The CDR3 DNA reads TGTGCCAGCAGCAAGGACAGGAACACTGAAGCTTTCTTT.

The chain carries TRBV19 and TRBJ1-6; D gene unclear. This CDR3 spans 11 amino acids. In germline, CDR1 is LNHDA, CDR2 SQIVND (reference sequence). The ends were cut back, 9 bases at V and 7 bases at J, with 7 bases in the middle. The CDR3 region is CASAGNSPLHF. DNA of the CDR3: TGTGCCAGCGCGGGGAATTCACCCCTCCACTTT.

The chain carries TRBV19 and TRBJ2-5; weak D call: TRBD2 (6 bases). Per the germline V gene, CDR1 is LNHDA and CDR2 is SQIVND (reference sequence). This CDR3 is built from 16 residues. The V end was cut by 6 bases, the J end by 2 bases, with 19 bases between. In DNA, the CDR3 is TGTGCCAGTAGACCCAGCTGGGGAGGCCTACAAGAGACCCAGTACTTC. This gives the protein CASRPSWGGLQETQYF.

The V and J genes are TRBV9 and TRBJ2-3, with 7 bases that match TRBD2. J was trimmed by 4 bases and V by 4 bases; bases with no gene match: 12. The CDR3 length is 16 residues. The germline V gene has CDR1 SGDLS and CDR2 YYNGEE. The CDR3 nucleotides read TGTGCCAGCAGCCCCTCGGGCAGGGCGGGGGCAGATACGCAGTATTTT. Residues: CASSPSGRAGADTQYF.

Only one count was recorded for this clone. The genes are TRBV27 and TRBJ1-1; TRBD1 matches 8 bases. Per the germline V gene, CDR1 is MNHEY and CDR2 is SMNVEV (reference sequence). With 0 bases clipped from V and 4 bases from J, the junction kept 4 bases outside the gene matches. This CDR3 spans 15 amino acids. The CDR3 protein is CASSLSGQGFTEAFF. The CDR3 DNA follows: TGTGCCAGCAGTTTATCAGGACAGGGTTTCACTGAAGCTTTCTTT.

V is TRBV4-1 and J is TRBJ2-6; 7 bases map to TRBD1. This CDR3 spans 17 amino acids. Germline assignment: CDR1 MGHRA and CDR2 YSYEKL. V dropped 6 bases and J dropped 0; count of bases not matched to a gene: 8. The DNA of the CDR3 is TGCGCCAGCAGGCCGGGACAGTTCTTCTCTGGGGCCAACGTCCTGACTTTC. Its protein is CASRPGQFFSGANVLTF.

The rearrangement joins TRBV4-1 to TRBJ1-1, with 8 bases lining up with TRBD1. The V gene end was trimmed by 0 bases and the J gene end by 7 bases; junction bases not matched to a gene: 10. Germline-derived CDR1 and CDR2 are MGHRA and YSYEKL. CDR3 size: 16 residues. The CDR3 sequence is CASSQEIMTGAFEAFF. The CDR3 nucleotides are TGCGCCAGCAGCCAAGAAATAATGACAGGGGCCTTTGAAGCTTTCTTT.

This clone showed up just a few times. A read error may produce the germline difference seen at one junction end. This sequence joins TRBV6-1 and TRBJ1-1; 8 bases align to TRBD1. The germline CDR1 and CDR2 sequences are MNHNS and SASEGT. This CDR3 has 12 residues. The CDR3 here is CASSPWTGRGSF. The CDR3 DNA reads as TGTGCCAGCAGTCCTTGGACAGGGCGGGGTTCCTTT.

Points on this clone: This CDR3 is also generated by other DNA sequences in the sample. The CDR3 DNA is TGTGCCAGCAGCGAACAGTCTTCTGGAAACACCATATATTTT. This sequence encodes CASSEQSSGNTIYF. The chain has TRBV6-1 and TRBJ1-3; no firm D call. The V end was cut by 6 bases, the J end by 1 base, with 10 bases between. Germline CDR1 MNHNS, CDR2 SASEGT. The length of the CDR3 is 14 residues.

Only one count was recorded for this clone. This rearrangement joins TRBV27 to TRBJ2-7; TRBD2 matches at 10 bases. Germline CDR1 and CDR2: MNHEY and SMNVEV (reference sequence). J gave up 7 bases and V 0 bases, and 6 bases lay outside the gene matches. The CDR3 is 15 amino acids. The CDR3 spells CASSLSRTSGFEQYF. CDR3 DNA: TGTGCCAGCAGTTTATCCCGGACTAGCGGATTTGAGCAGTACTTC.

A remark on this clone: A junction end diverges from the germline sequence, so it may reflect a read error. The J gene is TRBJ2-5, the V gene TRBV7-7, with TRBD2 matching 14 bases. Per germline, CDR1 SSHAT and CDR2 FNYEAQ (reference sequence). CDR3 size: 16 residues. CDR3 sequence (DNA): TGTGCTAGCAGCCCATCGACTAGCGGGAGGGCGGAGACCCAGTACTTC. It codes for CASSPSTSGRAETQYF. Full variable domain (rest looked up from reference TRBV7-7 and TRBJ2-5): GAGVSQSPRYKVTKRGQDVTLRCDPISSHATLYWYQQALGQGPEFLTYFNYEAQPDKSGLPSDRFSAERPEGSISTLTIQRTEQRDSAMYRCASSPSTSGRAETQYFGPGTRLLVL.